This entry lists 17 T cell receptor beta chains sequenced from one sample in a study of cytomegalovirus exposure and HLA in healthy donors (dated 2017 in TCRdb). The library came from the immunoSEQ multiplex PCR assay. For the multiplex PCR, a mixture combining 60 forward primers for TCR Vbeta segments and 13 reverse primers for TCR Jbeta segments was used. This is the immuneACCESS table as TCRdb keeps it, with only in-frame sequences that have V and J called. A part of the clones is gone; compared with another copy, unresolved V genes explain less than half, and the rest is unexplained. In all, the sample holds more than 150,000 clones, and approximately 84% of those were seen once. The ten largest clones add up to less than 2.5% of the sample. The sample was PBMCs. The receptors were gathered from a woman in her late teens or twenties in good health and CMV-seronegative.

The V call is TRBV7-3, the J call TRBJ2-1; 12 bases fit TRBD2. V lost 1 base, J lost 6 bases, and 13 bases stayed unmatched. Germline V gene sequence: CDR1 SGHTA, CDR2 FQGTGA. CDR3 length: 19 amino acids. CDR3 in amino acids: CASSLIGPRTSGIPNEQFF. DNA of the CDR3: TGTGCCAGCAGCTTAATCGGACCGAGGACTAGCGGGATCCCCAATGAGCAGTTCTTC.

V is TRBV10-3 and J is TRBJ1-5; no reliable D call. Germline V gene sequence: CDR1 ENHRY, CDR2 SYGVKD. The CDR3 loop spans 12 amino acids. The V and J ends lost 5 bases and 4 bases respectively, with 6 bases between them. The DNA of the CDR3 is TGTGCCATCAGTTCTACGAATCAGCCCCAGCATTTT. Translated, it gives CAISSTNQPQHF.

The chain has TRBV2 and TRBJ1-2; maybe TRBD1 (5 bases). Trimming removed 6 bases from V and 8 bases from J, with 13 bases in between. The CDR3 covers 12 residues. Germline CDR1 is SNHLY and CDR2 is FYNNEI. CDR3 DNA sequence: TGTGCCAGCAGCCCGGGGGGAGCCGGCTACACCTTC. Its protein is CASSPGGAGYTF. Together with reference TRBV2 and TRBJ1-2, the CDR3 gives the full variable domain: EPEVTQTPSHQVTQMGQEVILRCVPISNHLYFYWYRQILGQKVEFLVSFYNNEISEKSEIFDDQFSVERPDGSNFTLKIRSTKLEDSAMYFCASSPGGAGYTFGSGTRLTVV.

CDR3 sequence reads: CASSLRQGAGANVLTF. The CDR3, as DNA: TGTGCCAGCAGCTTGAGGCAGGGGGCTGGGGCCAACGTCCTGACTTTC. The rearrangement joins TRBV5-6 to TRBJ2-6; 7 nucleotides line up with TRBD1. The CDR3 has 16 residues. The germline CDR1 and CDR2 sequences are SGHDT and YYEEEE. The V gene end was trimmed by 1 base and the J gene end by 2 bases; junction bases not matched to a gene: 3.

V gene TRBV19 combines with J gene TRBJ2-4; 8 bases map to TRBD1. The CDR3 runs to 13 residues. Trimming removed 3 bases from V and 7 bases from J; junction bases left unmatched: 2. Germline CDR1 LNHDA, CDR2 SQIVND (reference sequence). CDR3 in DNA: TGTGCCAGTAGTATCGACAGGGGCAACATTCAGTACTTC. It translates to CASSIDRGNIQYF.

The V and J genes are TRBV30 and TRBJ2-7; D gene uncertain. Trimming shortened V by 3 bases and J by 0 bases, and 6 bases separated the two germline ends. The CDR3 contains 12 residues. Germline V gene sequence: CDR1 GTSNPN, CDR2 SVGIG (reference sequence). CDR3 protein: CAWSSTSYEQYF. The CDR3 nucleotides read TGTGCCTGGAGCTCTACCTCCTACGAGCAGTACTTC.

The CDR3 DNA reads TGTGCCAGCAGCCAAATCCCGGGATCGCGGAAGGGCACAGATACGCAGTATTTT. Its protein product is CASSQIPGSRKGTDTQYF. J is TRBJ2-3 and V is TRBV2, with D possibly TRBD2 on 5 matching bases. In germline, CDR1 is SNHLY, CDR2 FYNNEI. Deletions cut 6 bases from V and 1 base from J, with 23 bases between. This CDR3 comprises 18 residues. Filled out from reference TRBV2 and TRBJ2-3, the complete variable domain reads EPEVTQTPSHQVTQMGQEVILRCVPISNHLYFYWYRQILGQKVEFLVSFYNNEISEKSEIFDDQFSVERPDGSNFTLKIRSTKLEDSAMYFCASSQIPGSRKGTDTQYFGPGTRLTVL.

In its sample, this clone was seen once. This chain joins TRBV7-2 and TRBJ1-6, with D maybe TRBD1 (5 bases). Germline lookup yields CDR1 SGHTA and CDR2 FQGNSA. This CDR3 spans 15 amino acids. The V and J ends lost 5 bases and 9 bases respectively, with 17 bases between them. In DNA, the CDR3 is TGTGCCAGCAGCGCCGGTTCCCCAAGGGGTTCACCCCTCCACTTT. Translated, it gives CASSAGSPRGSPLHF.

CDR3 sequence: CASSFPGWETQYF. DNA for the CDR3: TGTGCCAGCAGCTTCCCAGGGTGGGAGACCCAGTACTTC. The genes are TRBV5-4 and TRBJ2-5, with D possibly matching TRBD1 (5 bases). Trimming left V 2 bases short and J 5 bases short, with 10 bases between. The CDR3 has 13 residues. From germline, CDR1 is SGHNT and CDR2 YYREEE (reference sequence).

The V gene is TRBV6-1, the J gene TRBJ1-5; D is undetermined. Trimming took 8 bases from V and 0 from J, leaving 14 bases between them. Germline V lookup: CDR1 MNHNS, CDR2 SASEGT. The CDR3 length is 15 residues. Here the CDR3 DNA reads TGTGCCAGCCGGATGGGCAGATCTAGCAATCAGCCCCAGCATTTT. It is translated as CASRMGRSSNQPQHF.

The rearrangement uses TRBV19 and TRBJ2-2; D is unclear. The CDR3 totals 14 residues. With 3 bases removed from V and 4 bases from J, the gap between germline ends came to 9 bases. CDR1 LNHDA and CDR2 SQIVND come from the germline V gene (reference sequence). The CDR3 here is CASSMGSLTGELFF. The CDR3 bases are TGTGCCAGTAGTATGGGCTCTCTCACCGGGGAGCTGTTTTTT.

The chain's CDR3 is CASSQGLAAQSDTQYF. The CDR3 bases are TGTGCCAGCAGCCAGGGCCTAGCGGCTCAATCGGATACGCAGTATTTT. V gene TRBV7-9 combines with J gene TRBJ2-3, with 7 bases lining up with TRBD2. Germline CDR1 reads SEHNR; CDR2 reads FQNEAQ (reference sequence). The CDR3 has 16 residues. Germline trimming cut 5 bases from V and 6 bases from J; bases unmatched to any gene: 14.

V usage is TRBV6-5 and J usage is TRBJ2-7; 10 nucleotides match TRBD1. Germline loops: CDR1 MNHEY, CDR2 SVGAGI. This CDR3 has 15 amino acids. Losses at the gene ends were 6 bases for V and 2 bases for J; bases not matched to a gene: 7. The CDR3 nucleotides read TGTGCCAGCAGACTGCTTGGGACAGGGGCCTACGAGCAGTACTTC. Its protein is CASRLLGTGAYEQYF.

The chain links TRBV2 to TRBJ2-3; 11 bases line up with TRBD2. CDR3 length: 15 residues. Germline CDR1 is SNHLY and CDR2 is FYNNEI. V lost 4 bases and J lost 4; bases outside the gene matches: 4. CDR3 nucleotides: TGTGCCAGCAGTGGGACTAGCGGGTCCGCAGATACGCAGTATTTT. Translation: CASSGTSGSADTQYF.

This clone was detected only once. The rearrangement links TRBV4-3 to TRBJ1-2; no reliable D call. Per germline, CDR1 LGHNA and CDR2 YSLEER. Trimming removed 0 bases at V and 7 bases at J, with 15 bases between. The length of the CDR3 is 15 residues. The CDR3 reads CASSQEIGSQSGYTF. For the CDR3, the DNA is TGCGCCAGCAGCCAAGAAATAGGGAGCCAGAGTGGCTACACCTTC.

This clone was seen once. The genes are TRBV7-2 and TRBJ2-7; D may be TRBD1 (6 bases). Trimming left V 4 bases short and J 3 bases short, with 10 bases between. The CDR3 covers 13 residues. Germline loops: CDR1 SGHTA, CDR2 FQGNSA. For the CDR3, the DNA is TGTGCCAGCAGCTGGGGACAAGACTACGAGCAGTACTTC. This encodes CASSWGQDYEQYF.

CDR3: CASSYSATGSYGYTF. CDR3 coding DNA: TGTGCCAGCAGTTACTCGGCGACAGGGAGCTATGGCTACACCTTC. V and J are TRBV6-5 and TRBJ1-2, with 7 bases that match TRBD1. Germline V gene lookup returns CDR1 MNHEY and CDR2 SVGAGI. The CDR3 has 15 residues. V lost 0 bases, J lost 4 bases, and 5 bases stayed unmatched.